The 5 T cell receptor beta chains below all came from one sample that was sequenced in a study of cytotoxic CD8 clonotypes in ibrutinib-treated CLL. Clones were read by immunoSEQ multiplex PCR, and TCRdb kept only the in-frame ones, dropping some. Of under 150,000 clones in the sample, about 85% were seen once. Material: PBMCs, obtained after 24 months of ibrutinib treatment. Every receptor here comes from a human donor with chronic lymphocytic leukemia.

The V gene is TRBV5-1, the J gene TRBJ1-4; a weak D match, TRBD1 (5 bases). Germline values: CDR1 SGHRS, CDR2 YFSETQ. V lost 4 bases and J lost 2, with 15 bases in between. The length of the CDR3 is 16 residues. The chain's CDR3 is CASSPGREGTNEKLFF. CDR3 nucleotide sequence: TGCGCCAGCAGCCCCGGCAGGGAAGGGACTAATGAAAAACTGTTTTTT.

This clone was observed a single time. V and J are TRBV6-5 and TRBJ2-2; perhaps TRBD2 as D (5 bases). Germline V CDR1 and CDR2: MNHEY, SVGAGI. Trimming cost V 10 bases and J 1 base, with 16 bases left between them. The CDR3 loop spans 15 amino acids. CDR3 coding DNA: TGTGCCACCCGGAGGAACCTTATGAACACCGGGGAGCTGTTTTTT. Amino acid sequence: CATRRNLMNTGELFF.

The rearrangement links TRBV19 to TRBJ2-7; a possible D gene is TRBD1 (6 bases). The CDR3 is 14 amino acids. With 3 bases removed from V and 3 bases from J, the gap between germline ends came to 12 bases. Germline V gene sequence: CDR1 LNHDA, CDR2 SQIVND (reference sequence). The CDR3 reads CASSISQGRYEQYF. The CDR3 coding sequence is TGTGCCAGTAGTATTTCCCAGGGGCGCTACGAGCAGTACTTC.

The genes are TRBV7-3 and TRBJ2-7, with 10 nucleotides matching TRBD1. The CDR3 extends over 14 amino acids. Trimming took 5 bases from V and 5 from J; bases not matched to a gene: 6. In germline, CDR1 is SGHTA, CDR2 FQGTGA. As DNA, the CDR3 is TGTGCCAGCAGCCCCGGGACAGGGGTGGACGAGCAGTACTTC. Translating it yields CASSPGTGVDEQYF.

J is TRBJ2-7 and V is TRBV28; 11 bases line up with TRBD1. V gave up 4 bases and J gave up 6 bases; unmatched junction bases: 11. Germline assignment: CDR1 MDHEN and CDR2 SYDVKM. This CDR3 has 16 amino acids. CDR3 protein: CASSSPTGTGGIEQYF. As DNA, the CDR3 is TGTGCCAGCAGTTCACCCACCGGGACAGGGGGAATCGAGCAGTACTTC. Full variable domain (outside the CDR3, taken from reference TRBV28 and TRBJ2-7): DVKVTQSSRYLVKRTGEKVFLECVQDMDHENMFWYRQDPGLGLRLIYFSYDVKMKEKGDIPEGYSVSREKKERFSLILESASTNQTSMYLCASSSPTGTGGIEQYFGPGTRLTVT.